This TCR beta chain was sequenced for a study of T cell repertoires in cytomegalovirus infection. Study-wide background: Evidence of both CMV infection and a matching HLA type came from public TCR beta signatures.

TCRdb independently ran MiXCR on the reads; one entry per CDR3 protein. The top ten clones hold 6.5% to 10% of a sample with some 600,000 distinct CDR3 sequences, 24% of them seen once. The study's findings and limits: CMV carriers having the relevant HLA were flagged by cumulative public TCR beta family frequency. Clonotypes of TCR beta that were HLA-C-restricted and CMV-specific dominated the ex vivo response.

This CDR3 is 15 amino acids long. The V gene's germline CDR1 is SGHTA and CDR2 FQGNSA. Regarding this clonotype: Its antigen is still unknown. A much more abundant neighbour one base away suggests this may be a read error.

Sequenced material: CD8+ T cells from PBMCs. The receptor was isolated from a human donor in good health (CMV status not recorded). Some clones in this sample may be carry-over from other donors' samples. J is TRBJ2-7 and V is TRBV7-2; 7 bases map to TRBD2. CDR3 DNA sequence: TGTGCCAGCAGCCCTATCGGGGGGAGCTCCTACAAGCAGTACTTC. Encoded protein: CASSPIGGSSYKQYF.